This TCR beta chain was captured in a study of PD-1 blockade in classical Hodgkin lymphoma. At the level of the study: Patients had nivolumab dosed at 3 mg/kg, delivered intravenously every 2 weeks. Study conclusions and caveats: Whereas CD4+ TCR diversity had risen significantly by C4D1, CD8+ TCR diversity had not. Reported findings placed baseline TCR diversity lower in newly diagnosed patients (compared with healthy donors).

All trial patients relapsed after autologous stem cell transplantation. The protocol was immunoSEQ multiplex PCR, while the TCRdb copy is restricted to in-frame clones and leaves out a portion. The sample yields approximately 37,000 clones, about 77% seen once. This clone occurred once. Its antigen is still unknown. CDR3 size: 13 residues. In germline, CDR1 is SGHAT, CDR2 FQDESV (reference sequence). V shed 5 bases, J shed 6 bases, and the junction held 7 bases outside the gene matches. The clonotype was recovered from a human donor with classical Hodgkin lymphoma. V gene TRBV11-1 combines with J gene TRBJ2-7, with 7 positions matching TRBD2. Specimen: peripheral blood mononuclear cells (PBMCs), collected at baseline. The CDR3 sequence is CASSSGAAFEQYF. CDR3 nucleotide sequence: TGTGCCAGCAGCAGCGGGGCAGCCTTCGAGCAGTACTTC. Together with reference TRBV11-1 and TRBJ2-7, the CDR3 gives the full variable domain: EAEVAQSPRYKITEKSQAVAFWCDPISGHATLYWYRQILGQGPELLVQFQDESVVDDSQLPKDRFSAERLKGVDSTLKIQPAELGDSAMYLCASSSGAAFEQYFGPGTRLTVT.